This T cell receptor beta chain derives from a study of blood T cell repertoires in COVID-19. The V and J ends lost 2 bases and 6 bases respectively, with 9 bases between them. Per germline, CDR1 SGHVS and CDR2 FQNEAQ. The CDR3 spans 13 residues. Sequenced by immunoSEQ multiplex PCR; TCRdb stores in-frame clones only, minus some. The sample holds about 240,000 clones; approximately 83% are singletons and the top ten take roughly a tenth. The source material was peripheral blood. This clonotype originated in a woman older than 75 with acute or convalescent COVID-19. This sequence joins TRBV7-8 and TRBJ2-3; no reliable D call. DNA for the CDR3: TGTGCCAGCAGCTTATCGCGGTTGGATACGCAGTATTTT. The encoded protein is CASSLSRLDTQYF.